The sequence of this TCR beta chain was determined in a study of blood T cells in healthy people across ages (dated by TCRdb to between 2014 and 2017). In terms of the full investigation: In model experiments, template switching captured about one uniquely barcoded TCR beta cDNA molecule for every two T cells. Age-related changes in TCR beta repertoire diversity were measured in the study by deep sequencing normalized with unique cDNA molecular identifiers. To avoid experimental bias, donors of different ages were randomly spread across the sequencing lanes. The donors were divided into four age groups: young (average around 16 years), middle-aged (approximately 39), aged (about 61) and long-lived (about 79). Using the same blood draw, the study looked at two additional independent replicas of 1 million unique cDNA reads for two donors, one aged 18 to 30 and the other aged 80 or older.

The library came from 5' RACE. Sequencing was performed on an Illumina HiSeq 2500. The second PCR ran for roughly 6 to 11 cycles and used a J-beta primer mix along with a sample-barcoded 5' primer. A unique molecular identifier was introduced onto each TCR beta cDNA molecule by a template-switch 5' adaptor carrying 12 random nucleotides. Each sample yielded at least 3 million CDR3-containing paired-end reads. All of the RNA was converted into first-strand cDNA using the Mint cDNA synthesis kit, with a TRBC-specific oligonucleotide serving as the primer. Following uracil-DNA glycosylase treatment, all cDNA underwent a first 18-cycle PCR with the universal primers M1SS and BC2_uni_R. In the original analysis: For normalization, 1 million high-quality reads were randomly selected from each sample, with every read carrying a distinct molecular identifier. Instead of being binned into consensus sequences, reads that shared molecular identifiers were thrown out. MiTCR, run with a Q25 quality threshold and the strictest error-elimination algorithm, handled CDR3 identification, clonotype clustering and error correction. A nonparametric unseen species model with Euler transformation was used to estimate a lower bound on total TCR beta diversity. TCRdb reprocessing: public reads trimmed at Q25 with fastp, clones called with MiXCR, in-frame beta chains kept. Every distinct CDR3 protein forms one entry, paired with its most common genes and DNA. What appears here as the V and J calls and clone size reflects TCRdb's work, not the paper's. For this sample there are approximately 1.5 million distinct CDR3 sequences; approximately 42% appear just once. About 4% of the sample belongs to the ten largest clones.

The CDR3, cysteine through phenylalanine, is 14 amino acids long. Of all the DNA, just the CDR3 is kept, 42 bases in frame from base 1. The germline V gene gives CDR1 as SGHVS and CDR2 as FNYEAQ. V was cut back by 5 bases and J by 7 bases, leaving a gap of 15 bases between them. Systemically healthy Caucasian individuals from Russia, 39 in total and aged roughly 6 to 95 years, were included as donors. Roughly 11 milliliters of peripheral blood were drawn from each donor into EDTA-treated Vacutainer tubes. PBMCs were isolated by Ficoll-Paque density-gradient centrifugation, with at least 6 million obtained per sample. Trizol reagent was used to extract total RNA from PBMCs, with at least 6 micrograms per sample. For every donor, an aliquot of PBMCs went through flow cytometry to measure the percentages of naive CD45RAhigh/CD27high T cells. General conclusions and limits of the study: The long-lived group showed more naive CD4+ T cells, fewer expanded clones and increased TCR diversity than the aged group, suggesting age selection. A strong correlation was found between observed TCR beta diversity and the percentage of naive T cells measured by flow cytometry. As age increased, observed TCR beta diversity per million T cells dropped in a roughly linear way, and a significant reduction was already evident by age approximately 40. Estimates of total diversity based on one million sequenced T cells were considered lower bounds and underestimates. The CMV infection status of donors was not known, potentially confounding age-related changes in expanded clonotypes. Conclusive comparison of naive and antigen-experienced compartments was prevented by the profiling of bulk unsorted PBMCs.

This clonotype turned up a few times. Its antigen is not yet known. Qualities for individual bases were not recorded, and no much larger clone is one base off. The sample taken for sequencing was blood. In this chain, TRBV7-6 is recombined with TRBJ2-1, and TRBD2 may be the D gene, going by 5 matching bases. The TCR was taken from a young woman in good health. The sequenced DNA: TGTGCCAGCAGCCATTTACTAGAAAGAAATGAGCAGTTCTTC. This yields the protein CASSHLLERNEQFF.